This T cell receptor (beta chain) was identified during a study of T cell repertoires in cytomegalovirus infection. Germline CDR1 is MDHEN and CDR2 is SYDVKM. This CDR3 comprises 15 residues. The V and J ends lost 7 bases and 0 bases respectively, with 14 bases between them. With respect to this clonotype: Its antigen is unidentified.

General observations from the study: HLA-C-restricted, CMV-specific TCR beta clonotypes were dominant ex vivo.

TCRdb re-analysed the reads in MiXCR, keeping a single row per CDR3 protein. The sample has about 20,000 distinct CDR3 sequences, 42% seen once. This receptor was identified in a human donor in good health (CMV status not recorded). Some clones in this sample may be carry-over from other donors' samples. This chain connects TRBV28 to TRBJ2-3; D gene unclear. Sequenced here: CD8+ T cells from cultured PBMCs, sampled from culture after CMV antigen stimulation. The CDR3 region is CASKTWDTSTDTQYF. Here the CDR3 DNA reads TGTGCCAGCAAGACCTGGGATACTAGCACAGATACGCAGTATTTT.